These T cell receptor beta chains were read from a single sample in a study of T cells in Graves' hyperthyroidism and ophthalmopathy. TCRdb itself ran the multiplex PCR reads through MiXCR, one entry per CDR3 protein. This table has fewer than 650,000 distinct CDR3 sequences, about 14% appearing once. The sample was blood. These receptors came from a woman between 40 and 50 years old with Graves' ophthalmopathy. Both conserved end residues are part of each CDR3. The order of the fields is V gene, clone size, J gene, D gene, CDR3 DNA, CDR3 protein. D genes are given only for firm matches. Only part of the rows carry a size: once, few, many, or a class if the clone is expanded.

V: TRBV6-2/TRBV6-3
size: many
J: TRBJ1-5
D: -
DNA: TGTGCCAGCAGTTCCGGGACGACTCAGCCCCAGCATTTT
CDR3: CASSSGTTQPQHF

V: TRBV13
size: many
J: TRBJ2-5
D: -
DNA: TGTGCCAGCAGCTTAGCAGGGGGCAAAGGGACCAGGACTAGCGCCTTGGGGACCCAGTACTTC
CDR3: CASSLAGGKGTRTSALGTQYF

V: TRBV6-1
size: -
J: TRBJ2-2
D: -
DNA: TGTGCCAGCATCGCTAACACCGGGGAGCTGTTTTTT
CDR3: CASIANTGELFF

V: TRBV6-5
size: -
J: TRBJ2-7
D: -
DNA: TGTGCCAGCAGTTACCCGCCAAGCCGGGAGCAGTACTTC
CDR3: CASSYPPSREQYF

V: TRBV28
size: many
J: TRBJ1-5
D: TRBD1
DNA: TGTGCCAGCAGTTTATTAGGACAGGGATATCAGCCCCAGCATTTT
CDR3: CASSLLGQGYQPQHF

V: TRBV7-2
size: many
J: TRBJ2-7
D: TRBD2
DNA: TGTGCCAACGCGAGGGGCGGGAGTGCTTCCTACGAGCAGTACTTC
CDR3: CANARGGSASYEQYF

V: TRBV12-3/TRBV12-4
size: many
J: TRBJ1-1
D: -
DNA: TGTGCCAGCACCAGGAGCCAAGTGGACACTGAAGCTTTCTTT
CDR3: CASTRSQVDTEAFF

V: TRBV4-1
size: many
J: TRBJ2-7
D: TRBD2
DNA: TGCGCCAGCAGCCAAGATAAGGCTAGCGGAGGATCCTACGAGCAGTACTTC
CDR3: CASSQDKASGGSYEQYF

V: TRBV6-1
size: many
J: TRBJ2-5
D: TRBD1
DNA: TGTGCCAGCAGAGCCAGACAGGGTCAGACCCAGTACTTC
CDR3: CASRARQGQTQYF

V: TRBV7-9
size: many
J: TRBJ2-5
D: -
DNA: TGTGCCAGCAGCCGACCCGACGGGGAGACCCAGTACTTC
CDR3: CASSRPDGETQYF

V: TRBV7-2
size: many
J: TRBJ2-7
D: TRBD2
DNA: TGTGCCAGCAGCTATACTAGCGGCAACTACGAGCAGTACTTC
CDR3: CASSYTSGNYEQYF

V: TRBV9
size: -
J: TRBJ1-1
D: -
DNA: TGTGCCAGCAGCTCCCAGACGGTGACCACTGAAGCTTTCTTT
CDR3: CASSSQTVTTEAFF

V: TRBV28
size: many
J: TRBJ1-5
D: TRBD1
DNA: TGTGCCAGCACCGGGACAGGGAAAGGTCAGCCCCAGCATTTT
CDR3: CASTGTGKGQPQHF

V: TRBV6-2/TRBV6-3
size: many
J: TRBJ2-7
D: -
DNA: TGTGCCAGCAGTTATTGGGGTCATGCCGAGCAGTACTTC
CDR3: CASSYWGHAEQYF

V: TRBV6-2/TRBV6-3
size: many
J: TRBJ2-4
D: TRBD2
DNA: TGTGCCAGCAGTTACTCTGCGGGGGACAAAAACATTCAGTACTTC
CDR3: CASSYSAGDKNIQYF

V: TRBV19
size: many
J: TRBJ1-1
D: -
DNA: TGTGCCAGTAGTATAGCAGGTTCCCTGAACACTGAAGCTTTCTTT
CDR3: CASSIAGSLNTEAFF

V: TRBV28
size: many
J: TRBJ2-7
D: -
DNA: TGTGCCAGCAGTTTCCGCAGGAGGGCCGGGGAGCAGTACTTC
CDR3: CASSFRRRAGEQYF

V: TRBV13
size: many
J: TRBJ2-7
D: TRBD2
DNA: TGTGCCAGCAGTTCAAACCCTAGCGGGACCGGCGAGCAGTACTTC
CDR3: CASSSNPSGTGEQYF

V: TRBV19
size: few
J: TRBJ1-5
D: -
DNA: TGTGCCAGTGGAGTATCGCCCAGCAATCAGCCCCAGCATTTT
CDR3: CASGVSPSNQPQHF

V: TRBV5-1
size: few
J: TRBJ2-3
D: TRBD2
DNA: TGCGCCAGCAGCTTGGTACTAGCGGATACGCAGTATTTT
CDR3: CASSLVLADTQYF

V: TRBV27
size: -
J: TRBJ1-1
D: -
DNA: TGTGCCAGCAGTCCCCGGGCCAACCTGGGGAACACTGAAGCTTTCTTT
CDR3: CASSPRANLGNTEAFF

V: TRBV12-3/TRBV12-4
size: many
J: TRBJ1-3
D: -
DNA: TGTGCCAGCAGTTTTTGTCAAGAGCGGATCAGATGCTCTGGAAACACCATATATTTT
CDR3: CASSFCQERIRCSGNTIYF

V: TRBV20-1
size: many
J: TRBJ1-2
D: -
DNA: TGCAGTGCTAGTCGACTTAGGGGCTTCACCCCCCGGGGCTATGGCTACACCTTC
CDR3: CSASRLRGFTPRGYGYTF

V: TRBV28
size: -
J: TRBJ2-7
D: TRBD2
DNA: TGTGCCAGCAGTTTTCTAGCGGGAGTAATATACGAGCAGTACTTC
CDR3: CASSFLAGVIYEQYF

V: TRBV28
size: once
J: TRBJ2-5
D: -
DNA: TGTGCCAGCAGCCCAGCCACAGTTGAGACCCAGTACTTC
CDR3: CASSPATVETQYF

V: TRBV28
size: many
J: TRBJ2-5
D: -
DNA: TGTGCCAGCAGTCACCGGCGGACCCAGTACTTC
CDR3: CASSHRRTQYF

V: TRBV7-9
size: medium-sized
J: TRBJ1-2
D: TRBD1
DNA: TGTGCCAGCAGTTTAGGGACAGCGAACTATGGCTACACCTTC
CDR3: CASSLGTANYGYTF

V: TRBV28
size: many
J: TRBJ1-2
D: -
DNA: TGTGCCAGCAGTTCCCACTCTGGGTCCTATAGGGATGGCTACACCTTC
CDR3: CASSSHSGSYRDGYTF

V: TRBV2
size: once
J: TRBJ2-2
D: TRBD2
DNA: TGTGCCAGCAGTGAAGCTGGGACTAGCGGGAGGTCCGGGGAGCTGTTTTTT
CDR3: CASSEAGTSGRSGELFF

V: TRBV2
size: many
J: TRBJ1-3
D: -
DNA: TGTGCCATCCCACTAAAATCTGGAAACACCATATATTTT
CDR3: CAIPLKSGNTIYF

V: TRBV6-2/TRBV6-3
size: many
J: TRBJ2-7
D: -
DNA: TGTGCCAGCAGTTACCCCGGGACACCCTACGAGCAGTACTTC
CDR3: CASSYPGTPYEQYF

V: TRBV9
size: many
J: TRBJ2-7
D: -
DNA: TGTGCCAGCAGCCCTCGAGGCAGGGACTACGAGCAGTACTTC
CDR3: CASSPRGRDYEQYF

V: TRBV19
size: many
J: TRBJ1-5
D: -
DNA: TGTGCCAGTAGTATGTGGGGCAATCAGCCCCAGCATTTT
CDR3: CASSMWGNQPQHF

V: TRBV30
size: many
J: TRBJ1-5
D: TRBD1
DNA: TGTGCCTGGAGGTCCGGGACAGGGGGCAATCAGCCCCAGCATTTT
CDR3: CAWRSGTGGNQPQHF

V: TRBV19
size: -
J: TRBJ2-7
D: -
DNA: TGTGCCAGTAGTCCTGGGCAATTGGGCGAGCAGTACTTC
CDR3: CASSPGQLGEQYF

V: TRBV11-2
size: few
J: TRBJ2-2
D: -
DNA: TGTGCCAGCAGCTTAGGGTCCAGCACGAACACCGGGGAGCTGTTTTTT
CDR3: CASSLGSSTNTGELFF

V: TRBV6-1
size: many
J: TRBJ1-1
D: TRBD1
DNA: TGTGCCAGCAGCGAAGGGACAGGGGTGAACACTGAAGCTTTCTTT
CDR3: CASSEGTGVNTEAFF

V: TRBV6-1
size: -
J: TRBJ2-7
D: TRBD1
DNA: TGTGCCAGCAGTCGATACCTAACAGGGGGATTTTACGAGCAGTACTTC
CDR3: CASSRYLTGGFYEQYF

V: TRBV4-1
size: few
J: TRBJ1-1
D: -
DNA: TGCGCCAGCAGGGCAGGGTATCGGTACACTGAAGCTTTCTTT
CDR3: CASRAGYRYTEAFF

V: TRBV20-1
size: many
J: TRBJ2-7
D: TRBD2
DNA: TGCAGTGCTCCCGGGACTAGGGATTACGAGCAGTACTTC
CDR3: CSAPGTRDYEQYF

V: TRBV19
size: many
J: TRBJ1-2
D: -
DNA: TGTGCCAGTAGTAGGACGGGGTCCTCGGGCTATGGCTACACCTTC
CDR3: CASSRTGSSGYGYTF

V: TRBV24-1
size: many
J: TRBJ2-2
D: TRBD2
DNA: TGTGCCACCAGTGACCTCGGACTAGCGGGAGGGCACCTCACCGGGGAGCTGTTTTTT
CDR3: CATSDLGLAGGHLTGELFF

V: TRBV20-1
size: -
J: TRBJ2-7
D: -
DNA: TGCAGTGCTATCCAGGGCCTGGGGAGTGACGAGCAGTACTTC
CDR3: CSAIQGLGSDEQYF

V: TRBV5-4
size: many
J: TRBJ2-7
D: -
DNA: TGTGCCAGCAGCTTGGTCGGGACCAACTCTGAGCAGTACTTC
CDR3: CASSLVGTNSEQYF

V: TRBV4-1
size: many
J: TRBJ2-6
D: -
DNA: TGCGCCAGCAGCCCGAGAGTCCCAGGGTCTGGGGCCAACGTCCTGACTTTC
CDR3: CASSPRVPGSGANVLTF

V: TRBV19
size: many
J: TRBJ1-2
D: -
DNA: TGTGCCAGTAGTATAGGGGGGCTGCGTGGCTACACCTTC
CDR3: CASSIGGLRGYTF

V: TRBV4-1
size: -
J: TRBJ1-1
D: TRBD1
DNA: TGCGCCAGCAGCCCCCGGACAGGCCGGTTGAACACTGAAGCTTTCTTT
CDR3: CASSPRTGRLNTEAFF

V: TRBV6-1
size: many
J: TRBJ1-6
D: -
DNA: TGTGCCAGCAGACCAGGACCTAAGCAGTCACCCCTCCACTTT
CDR3: CASRPGPKQSPLHF

V: TRBV5-6
size: -
J: TRBJ2-7
D: TRBD1
DNA: TGTGCCAGCAGACCAGACAGGGGTAGCGAGCAGTACTTC
CDR3: CASRPDRGSEQYF

V: TRBV28
size: few
J: TRBJ2-7
D: TRBD1
DNA: TGTGCCAGCAGTCTCCCTCCGGGACAGGGGGTGGGTGAGCAGTACTTC
CDR3: CASSLPPGQGVGEQYF

V: TRBV5-1
size: few
J: TRBJ2-2
D: TRBD1
DNA: TGCGCCAGCAGGCAGGGGGCATATAACACCGGGGAGCTGTTTTTT
CDR3: CASRQGAYNTGELFF

V: TRBV15
size: many
J: TRBJ2-2
D: -
DNA: TGTGCCACCAGCAGAGATGGGTGGACCGGGGAGCTGTTTTTT
CDR3: CATSRDGWTGELFF

V: TRBV6-2/TRBV6-3
size: -
J: TRBJ2-5
D: -
DNA: TGTGCCAGCAGTTTAGCGCTAACGGGCAGAGAAGAGACCCAGTACTTC
CDR3: CASSLALTGREETQYF

V: TRBV30
size: -
J: TRBJ1-2
D: -
DNA: TGTGCCTGGAGGGGGCACAGCTATGGCTACACCTTC
CDR3: CAWRGHSYGYTF

V: TRBV20-1
size: few
J: TRBJ2-7
D: TRBD2
DNA: TGCAGTGCTAAACTAGCGGCCTACGAGCAGTACTTC
CDR3: CSAKLAAYEQYF

V: TRBV11-1
size: many
J: TRBJ1-1
D: -
DNA: TGTGCCAGCAGCTTATCAGGAACAGCTGAAGCTTTCTTT
CDR3: CASSLSGTAEAFF

V: TRBV6-1
size: many
J: TRBJ1-1
D: -
DNA: TGTGCCAGCAGTCCTCGGACAGCCATGAACACTGAAGCTTTCTTT
CDR3: CASSPRTAMNTEAFF